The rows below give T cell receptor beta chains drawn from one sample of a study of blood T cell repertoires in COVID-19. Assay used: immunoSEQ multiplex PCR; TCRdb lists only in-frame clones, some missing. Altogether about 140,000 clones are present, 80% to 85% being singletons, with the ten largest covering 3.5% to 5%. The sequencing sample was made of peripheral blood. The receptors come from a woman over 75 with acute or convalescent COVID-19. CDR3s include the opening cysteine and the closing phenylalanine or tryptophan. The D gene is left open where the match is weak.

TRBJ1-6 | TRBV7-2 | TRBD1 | CASSLNRGGSPLHF
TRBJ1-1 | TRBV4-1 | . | CASSQGIGGDTEAFF
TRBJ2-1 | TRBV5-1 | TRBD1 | CASSVDRVHEQFF
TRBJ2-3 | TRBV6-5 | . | CASRGGGIRTDTQYF
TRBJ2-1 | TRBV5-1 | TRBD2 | CASSPTPTSGGDEQFF
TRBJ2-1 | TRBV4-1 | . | CASSPQPGLGEQFF
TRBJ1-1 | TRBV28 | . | CASTQVGGTEAFF
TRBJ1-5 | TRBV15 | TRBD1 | CATSRYRGHANQPQHF
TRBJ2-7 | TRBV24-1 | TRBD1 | CATSESPGQGARYEQYF
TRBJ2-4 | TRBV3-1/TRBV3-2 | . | CASSQVPFRGSKNIQYF
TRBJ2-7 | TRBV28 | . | CASSPQRASYEQYF
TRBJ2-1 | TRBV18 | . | CASSGGQGALNEQFF
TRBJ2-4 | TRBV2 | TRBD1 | CASGGQGVVDIQYF
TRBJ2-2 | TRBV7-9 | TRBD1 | CASSPTGTGVTGELFF
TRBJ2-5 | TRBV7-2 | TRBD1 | CASNQGAGETQYF
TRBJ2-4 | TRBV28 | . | CASSDGGAKNIQYF
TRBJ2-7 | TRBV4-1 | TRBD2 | CASSQAGGYYEQYF
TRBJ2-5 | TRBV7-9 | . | CASSSLGSTPPGVQETQYF
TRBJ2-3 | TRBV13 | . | CASSFTAGQDTQYF
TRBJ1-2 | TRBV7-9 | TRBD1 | CASSLAWEQGSAYGYTF
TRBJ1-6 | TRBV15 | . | CATSRDSFGTSPLHF
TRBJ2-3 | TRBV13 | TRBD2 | CASSLIGSLAGPRPDTQYF
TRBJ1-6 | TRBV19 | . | CASSIARGNSPLHF
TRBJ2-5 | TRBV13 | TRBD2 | CASSWKGLAGKYQETQYF
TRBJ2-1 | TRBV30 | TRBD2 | CAWSHTSPSGGHNEQFF
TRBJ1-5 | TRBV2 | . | CASRANRENQPQHF
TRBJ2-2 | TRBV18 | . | CASSPGHNTGELFF
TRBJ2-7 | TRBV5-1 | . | CASSLDRGYSTVQYF
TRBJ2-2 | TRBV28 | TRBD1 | CASSYLQGTGELFF
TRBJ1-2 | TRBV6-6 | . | CASSLSDSGYTF
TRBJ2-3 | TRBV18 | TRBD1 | CASSPGQVLSTDTQYF
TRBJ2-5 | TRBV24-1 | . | CATSDVGGIGETQYF
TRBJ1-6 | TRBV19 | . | CASSLAPWKRGSYNSPLHF
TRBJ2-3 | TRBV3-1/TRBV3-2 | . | CASSLQGGGTDTQYF
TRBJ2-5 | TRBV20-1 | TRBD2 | CSAGGDETQYF
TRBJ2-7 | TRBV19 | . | CASSILPGREQYF
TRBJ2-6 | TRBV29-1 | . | CSGLSPVSGANVLTF
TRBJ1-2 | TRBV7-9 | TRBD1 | CASSPADRGNYGYTF
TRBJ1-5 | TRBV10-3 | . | CAISESAGEGQPQHF
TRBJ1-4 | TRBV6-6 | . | CASSYFVGGANEKLFF
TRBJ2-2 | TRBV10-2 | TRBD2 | CASSEAGLAIGELFF
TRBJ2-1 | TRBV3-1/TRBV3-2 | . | CASSQHGESSYNEQFF
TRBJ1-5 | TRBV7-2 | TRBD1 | CASSLTWDRGQPQHF